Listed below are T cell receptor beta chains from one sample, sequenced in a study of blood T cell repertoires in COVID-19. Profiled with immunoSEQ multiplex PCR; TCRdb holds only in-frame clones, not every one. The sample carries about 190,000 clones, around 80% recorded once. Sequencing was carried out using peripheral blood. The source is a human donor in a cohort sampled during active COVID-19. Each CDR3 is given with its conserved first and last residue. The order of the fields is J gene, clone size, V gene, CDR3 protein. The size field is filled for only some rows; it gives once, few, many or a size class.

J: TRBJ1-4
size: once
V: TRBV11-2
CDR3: CASSFGGGKLFF

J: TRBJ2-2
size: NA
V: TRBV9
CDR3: CASSVGGGGGELFF

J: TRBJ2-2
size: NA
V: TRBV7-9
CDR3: CASSFTRAGELFF

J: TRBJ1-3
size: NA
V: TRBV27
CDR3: CASSSGGGTIYF

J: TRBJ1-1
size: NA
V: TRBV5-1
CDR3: CASKREGPGTEAFF

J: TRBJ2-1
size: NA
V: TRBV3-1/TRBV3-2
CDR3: CASSLLAGYTSEQFF

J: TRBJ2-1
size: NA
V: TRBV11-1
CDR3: CATTGQGSFNEQFF

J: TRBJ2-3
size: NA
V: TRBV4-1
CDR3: CASSQIPGTSLTDTQYF

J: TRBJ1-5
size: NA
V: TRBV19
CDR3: CASRPVTGVDQPQHF

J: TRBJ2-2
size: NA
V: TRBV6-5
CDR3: CASRRTGNTGELFF

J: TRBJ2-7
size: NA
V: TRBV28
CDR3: CASSSRAREQYF

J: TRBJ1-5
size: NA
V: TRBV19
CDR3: CASSIRPGGNQPQHF

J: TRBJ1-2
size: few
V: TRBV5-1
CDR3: CASGTDYGYTF

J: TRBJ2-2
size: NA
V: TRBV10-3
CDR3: CAISESYGSNTGELFF

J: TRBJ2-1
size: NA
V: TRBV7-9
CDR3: CASRDTGRWTNNEQFF

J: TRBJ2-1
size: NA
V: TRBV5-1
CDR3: CASSSGTGFLSSNNEQFF

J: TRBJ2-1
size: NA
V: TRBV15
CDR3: CATSRGSSYNEQFF

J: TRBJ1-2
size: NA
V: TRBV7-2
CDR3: CASSPQTRDYGYTF

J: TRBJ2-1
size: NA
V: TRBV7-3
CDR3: CASSLKRGQSYNEQFF

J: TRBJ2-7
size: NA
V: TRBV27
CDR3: CASSASGFYEQYF

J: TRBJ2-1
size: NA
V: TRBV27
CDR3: CASSFLTGTGANEQFF

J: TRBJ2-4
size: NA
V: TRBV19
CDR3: CATRRQSGNIQYF

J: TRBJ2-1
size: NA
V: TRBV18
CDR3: CASSPLAVPSAEQFF

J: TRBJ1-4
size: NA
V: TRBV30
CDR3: CAWSGVEGTRNEKLFF

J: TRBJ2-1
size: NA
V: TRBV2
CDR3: CAIGTSLNEQFF

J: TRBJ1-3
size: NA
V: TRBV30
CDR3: CAWSIAYSGNTIYF

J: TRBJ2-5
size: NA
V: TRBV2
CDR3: CASSEGQHETQYF

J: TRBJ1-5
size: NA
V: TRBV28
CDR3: CASSQGGSNQPQHF

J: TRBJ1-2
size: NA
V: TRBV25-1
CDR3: CASSEWGQGSGYTF

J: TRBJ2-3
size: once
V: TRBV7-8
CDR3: CASSLATGWDTDTQYF